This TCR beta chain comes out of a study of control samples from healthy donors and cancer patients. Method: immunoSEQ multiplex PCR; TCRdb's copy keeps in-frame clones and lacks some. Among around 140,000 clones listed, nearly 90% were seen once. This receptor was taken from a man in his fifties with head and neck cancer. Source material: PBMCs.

In nucleotides, the CDR3 is TGTGCCAGCAGCCCAGGGACAGCCTATGGCTACACCTTC. It specifies CASSPGTAYGYTF. The chain carries TRBV4-2 and TRBJ1-2, with 7 bases fitting TRBD1. Germline loops: CDR1 LGHNA, CDR2 YNFKEQ. The CDR3 spans 13 residues. V gave up 4 bases and J gave up 4 bases; unmatched junction bases: 3.